This paragraph covers one T cell receptor beta chain sequence. Its specificity is unknown. This may arise from a read error, as a much more abundant clone is one base away. The entry originates in a study of T cells in Graves' hyperthyroidism and ophthalmopathy. Amplification of TCR beta CDR3 regions was performed using RNA transcripts as template. Carried out on the TCR CDR3, a first-round RT-PCR used the HTBI primer set. TCRdb reprocessed the multiplex PCR reads via MiXCR and lists one record per CDR3 protein. The sample contains 200,000 to 250,000 distinct CDR3 sequences, 16% of which appear only once. General study results and limits: Progression to ophthalmopathy was predicted a median of roughly seven months early.

Material: blood. The TCR originated in a woman between 18 and 30 years old with Graves' ophthalmopathy.

CDR3 region: CASGVRYEQHF. The CDR3 DNA reads TGTGCCAGCGGGGTTCGGTACGAGCAGCACTTC. This chain joins TRBV6-2 or TRBV6-3 and TRBJ2-7, with D hard to call. The CDR3 is 11 residues long. Germline V gives CDR1 MNHEY, CDR2 SVGEGT.